Included here is one TCR beta chain sequence, with context. The table lists this clone with a count of one. The specificity of this receptor is unknown. No qualities accompany the bases; no much larger clone lies one base away. V is clipped by 6 bases and J by 1 base, and the sequence between their germline boundaries is 13 bases long. From the cysteine up to the phenylalanine, the CDR3 has a length of 14 residues. Only CDR3 DNA is held: 42 bases, read in frame from base 1. Sequences SNHLY (CDR1) and FYNNEI (CDR2) are obtained from the germline V gene. This sample stems from a study of blood T cell repertoires in COVID-19 (TCRdb year 2020). About the study as a whole: The collaborator samples originated in the United States, Italy and Spain and spanned the acute and convalescent phases of COVID-19. Where available, HLA class I and class II types were taken from metadata supplied by the sample provider and were not determined by assay-based typing. The prospective study material was composed of cDNA or gDNA derived from T cells, B-cell-depleted T cells, or PBMCs. Deeply sampled blood TCRbeta repertoires from subjects exposed to, actively infected with, or recovered from COVID-19 were included in the dataset. Nearly every sample came with metadata listing a de-identified subject ID, COVID-19 status, age in years and sex. A freely available public database, intended as a resource for researchers studying the immune response to SARS-CoV-2, is where the repertoires were released. The samples were drawn from the first 160 participants of the ongoing ImmuneRACE study and from 1,254 subjects provided by 6 global collaborators. Results the study describes overall, beyond this receptor: Clinical and demographic metadata were provided uncurated, with the amount varying by source and participant.

The immunoSEQ Assay, a bias-controlled multiplex PCR, was used to amplify TCRbeta CDR3 regions from genomic DNA. Per the source publication's procedure: The number of nucleated cells in each sample was estimated by amplification of reference gene primers within the assay. Sequence reads were collapsed and filtered to measure the absolute abundance of every unique TCRbeta CDR3 rearrangement. For each sample, productive Simpson clonality was calculated as the square root of Simpson's diversity index across productive rearrangements. This immuneACCESS table, as held by TCRdb, lists in-frame sequences with V and J called but not all clones. Of the missing ones, under half trace to an unresolved V gene in checked studies; the others have no known cause. V and J calls and clone size follow that table, whereas D and trimming were derived from the DNA. For this sample the table gives roughly 300,000 clones, of which roughly nine tenths were detected only once. The ten top clones hold approximately 1% of the sample.

Participants in the prospective study were aged about 18 to 89 years, lived in more than 20 United States geographic areas, and enrolled through a virtual design. To assign participants to cohorts, the prospective study relied on clinical history that participants themselves reported in a screening survey and a study questionnaire. ImmuneRACE Cohort 3 recovered participants were defined by two consecutive negative NP/OP PCR tests, healthcare professional clearance, or symptom resolution. In the prospective study, mobile phlebotomists collected whole blood, serum and a nasopharyngeal or oropharyngeal swab from each participant. Over a roughly two-month period, participants in the prospective study had the option of providing additional blood draws and questionnaires. Prospective study blood samples were shipped either frozen or at room temperature before DNA extraction.

This TCR was sampled from a woman aged 25-40 years who had recovered from COVID-19. Material for sequencing was PBMCs or T cells enriched from blood (not recorded which). The rearrangement joined TRBV2 to TRBJ2-7; TRBD2 is possibly the D segment (5 matching bases). The DNA is TGTGCCAGCAGCCGTGGACGGACTTCCTACGAGCAGTACTTC. Its protein reads: CASSRGRTSYEQYF.